One sample yielded the 6 T cell receptor beta chains listed below, sequenced in a study of human T cells and chemical hapten exposure. TCRdb redid the calling of the RACE reads with MiXCR, one entry per CDR3 protein. The data contain 340,000 or so distinct CDR3 sequences, roughly 6.9% of them seen just once; the ten biggest clones take up around 8.2%. The time point denotes: patch test 1, 2 weeks after DPC sensitization. Described treatment: therapeutic diphenylcyclopropenone sensitization with weekly scalp DPC. Here the sequenced sample was whole blood, taken in connection with sensitization to the hapten diphenylcyclopropenone (DPC). The receptor set was obtained from a young woman with alopecia areata. Some clones in this sample may be carry-over from other donors' samples.

V and J are TRBV7-9 and TRBJ1-1; no clear D gene. The CDR3 covers 15 residues. The germline V gene encodes CDR1 SEHNR and CDR2 FQNEAQ (reference sequence). V lost 5 bases, J lost 6 bases, and 19 bases lay in between. The CDR3, as DNA: TGTGCCAGCAGCCCCGGGCCCGCCAAACTGGCTGAAGCTTTCTTT. Its translation: CASSPGPAKLAEAFF.

The sample holds many counts of this clonotype. The chain combines TRBV7-2 with TRBJ2-5; 10 bases fit TRBD2. The V segment lost 0 bases and the J segment 7 bases; nucleotides outside the gene matches: 5. This CDR3 region has 15 residues. Germline CDR1 is SGHTA and CDR2 is FQGNSA. The CDR3 region has the DNA TGTGCCAGCAGCTTAGCGGGCACTAGCGGGGTGACCCAGTACTTC. Its translation: CASSLAGTSGVTQYF.

There are a few counts of this clonotype. The V and J genes are TRBV4-3 and TRBJ1-1, with TRBD1 matching 9 bases. The V gene end was trimmed by 6 bases and the J gene end by 10 bases; junction bases not matched to a gene: 6. The CDR3 is 12 residues long. CDR1 LGHNA and CDR2 YSLEER come from the germline V gene. In DNA, the CDR3 is TGCGCCAGCAGGATGGGACAGGGTGGAGCTTTCTTT. Translation gives CASRMGQGGAFF.

This clonotype was recorded a few times. V and J are TRBV7-9 and TRBJ1-3; TRBD1 might be the D (6 bases). Germline lookup yields CDR1 SEHNR and CDR2 FQNEAQ (reference sequence). V lost 8 bases and J 4 bases, leaving 15 bases between the germline ends. The CDR3 has 14 residues. This CDR3 reads CASGGTNRGNTIYF. The CDR3 DNA follows: TGTGCCAGCGGCGGGACAAACAGAGGAAACACCATATATTTT.

This clonotype showed up many times. V gene TRBV6-5 combines with J gene TRBJ1-6; D remains unclear. Germline-derived CDR1 and CDR2 are MNHEY and SVGAGI. The CDR3 totals 16 residues. Trimming shortened V by 0 bases and J by 9 bases, and 15 bases separated the two germline ends. The CDR3 here is CASSYSYSPKSSPLHF. The CDR3 DNA sequence: TGTGCCAGCAGTTACTCGTACAGCCCAAAGAGTTCACCCCTCCACTTT.

The table lists this clonotype with many counts. The chain carries TRBV6-2 or TRBV6-3 and TRBJ2-4, with 9 bases that match TRBD1. The V and J ends lost 5 bases and 4 bases, in that order; junction bases with no gene match: 6. This CDR3 comprises 15 residues. Germline V lookup: CDR1 MNHEY, CDR2 SVGEGT. Here the CDR3 reads CASSRIGQGKNIQYF. DNA of the CDR3: TGTGCCAGCAGTCGGATCGGACAGGGGAAAAACATTCAGTACTTC.